Below are 22 T cell receptor beta chains sequenced from a single sample in a study of molecular identifiers for immune sequencing clone quantification. TCRdb used MiXCR to reprocess the PCR reads, holding one entry per CDR3 protein. Counted here are around 89,000 distinct CDR3 sequences, around 20% occurring once; the ten biggest clones make up roughly 0.93%. The sequenced material came from naive CD8+ T cells from blood, with Jurkat cell RNA spiked in. Subset reported: FACS-sorted CD8+CD4-CCR7+CD45RA+ naive T cells. These receptor sequences come from a human donor in good health. Some libraries in this study had Jurkat cell RNA spiked in.

Many counts were recorded for this clonotype. The DNA for the CDR3 is TGTGCCAGCAGCCTCCTACTAAACACCGGGGAGCTGTTTTTT. The encoded protein is CASSLLLNTGELFF. The chain has TRBV5-6 and TRBJ2-2; no definite D call. Germline V gene sequence: CDR1 SGHDT, CDR2 YYEEEE. The length of the CDR3 is 14 residues. Trimming left V 4 bases short and J 2 bases short, with 9 bases between.

Concerning this clonotype: Given a much more abundant clone one base away, this may be a read error. The rearrangement uses TRBV2 and TRBJ2-3, with D perhaps matching TRBD1 or TRBD2 (5 bases each). V was pared by 8 bases and J by 7 bases, with 25 bases between. CDR3 size: 16 residues. Germline-derived CDR1 and CDR2 are SNHLY and FYNNEI. The CDR3 region has the DNA TGTGCCAGCCCTATAAGTAGCGCCCCGGGGCAGAATACGCAGTATTTT. This translates into CASPISSAPGQNTQYF. Filled out from reference TRBV2 and TRBJ2-3, the complete variable domain reads EPEVTQTPSHQVTQMGQEVILRCVPISNHLYFYWYRQILGQKVEFLVSFYNNEISEKSEIFDDQFSVERPDGSNFTLKIRSTKLEDSAMYFCASPISSAPGQNTQYFGPGTRLTVL.

As to this clonotype: Possible read error: a much larger clone is one base away. The rearrangement links TRBV13 to TRBJ2-5; 8 bases are a match to TRBD1. V lost 5 bases, J lost 5 bases, and 10 bases stayed unmatched. Germline values: CDR1 PRHDT, CDR2 FYEKMQ (reference sequence). The CDR3 is made up of 15 amino acids. The CDR3 loop is CASSGQGDRGETQYF. CDR3 DNA sequence: TGTGCCAGCAGCGGACAGGGAGATCGGGGGGAGACCCAGTACTTC.

In this sample, this clonotype turned up many times. The chain combines TRBV4-1 with TRBJ1-1, with D uncertain. CDR3 size: 16 residues. V shed 1 base and J shed 0 bases, with 12 bases lying between them. In germline, CDR1 is MGHRA, CDR2 YSYEKL. CDR3 nucleotide sequence: TGCGCCAGCAGCCAAGGTCATGGCAGCCTGAACACTGAAGCTTTCTTT. Its translation is CASSQGHGSLNTEAFF.

This clonotype appeared many times. The V gene is TRBV4-1, the J gene TRBJ2-1; tentatively, D is TRBD2 (6 bases). The length of the CDR3 is 15 residues. The germline V gene has CDR1 MGHRA and CDR2 YSYEKL. V was cut by 7 bases and J by 7 bases, with 20 bases left in between. Written as DNA, the CDR3 is TGCGCCAGCACCGACGGGGGTGCCGCCCTAAATGAGCAGTTCTTC. This encodes CASTDGGAALNEQFF.

This clonotype came up many times. This rearrangement joins TRBV4-3 to TRBJ2-7, with D unclear. Germline V CDR1 and CDR2: LGHNA, YSLEER. The CDR3 consists of 14 residues. Trimming stripped 4 bases from V and 5 bases from J, with 15 bases between. CDR3 nucleotides: TGCGCCAGCAGCCTTACCGAGGCGAGACACGAGCAGTACTTC. This gives the protein CASSLTEARHEQYF.

This clonotype was observed at least ten times. The chain couples TRBV11-2 to TRBJ2-5, with 11 positions matching TRBD2. CDR3 length equals 15 residues. The germline V gene has CDR1 SGHAT and CDR2 FQNNGV. Germline trimming cut 5 bases from V and 5 bases from J; bases unmatched to any gene: 7. DNA for the CDR3: TGTGCCAGCAGCCGCCAATGGACTAGCGGGGAGACCCAGTACTTC. This codes for CASSRQWTSGETQYF.

In its sample, this clonotype was seen many times. V is TRBV12-3 or TRBV12-4 and J is TRBJ2-1; 9 bases line up with TRBD2. After removal of 6 bases from V and 4 bases from J, the junction contained 10 bases not matched to a gene. The CDR3 is 16 residues long. Here the CDR3 DNA reads TGTGCCAGCAGCTCCATATTAGCGGGAGTTTACAATGAGCAGTTCTTC. This gives the protein CASSSILAGVYNEQFF.

This clonotype was detected many times. The gene calls are TRBV7-9 and TRBJ2-7; 10 positions match TRBD1. Germline loops: CDR1 SEHNR, CDR2 FQNEAQ (reference sequence). This CDR3 is built from 15 residues. J lost 2 bases, V lost 5 bases, and 6 bases had no gene match. The CDR3 reads CASSLLGTGAYEQYF. Written as DNA, the CDR3 is TGTGCCAGCAGCCTTCTCGGGACAGGGGCCTACGAGCAGTACTTC.

This clonotype was observed a single time. This likely comes from a read error, as the CDR3 has no conserved phenylalanine or tryptophan at its end. This chain connects TRBV29-1 to TRBJ2-2; 7 bases are a match to TRBD2. Germline V gene data show CDR1 as SQVTM and CDR2 as ANQGSEA. This CDR3 comprises 15 residues. The trim removed 6 bases at V and 2 bases at J, leaving 9 bases unmatched. CDR3 in amino acids: CSVGGLAVNTGELFL. CDR3 coding DNA: TGCAGCGTCGGGGGTCTAGCGGTTAACACCGGGGAGCTGTTTTTG.

In its sample, this clonotype was seen many times. The chain uses TRBV7-9 and TRBJ2-7; no definite D call. Germline V gives CDR1 SEHNR, CDR2 FQNEAQ (reference sequence). This CDR3 contains 12 residues. V was clipped by 1 base and J by 6 bases, with 7 bases between them. The CDR3 DNA reads TGTGCCAGCAGCTTAGACGGTCGCGAGCAGTACTTC. Translating it yields CASSLDGREQYF.

This clonotype was recorded at least ten times. The V and J genes are TRBV12-3 or TRBV12-4 and TRBJ2-1; 9 bases align to TRBD1. The CDR3 covers 15 residues. J was trimmed by 1 base and V by 6 bases; bases with no gene match: 4. The CDR3 DNA reads as TGTGCCAGCAGCCCGACAGGGGGTTCCTACAATGAGCAGTTCTTC. Encoded protein: CASSPTGGSYNEQFF.

Details on this clonotype: This may be a read error: a much more frequent sequence differs by one nucleotide. The chain is built from TRBV7-9 and TRBJ1-1; 8 nucleotides match TRBD1. The CDR3 length is 14 residues. The V gene's germline CDR1 is SEHNR and CDR2 FQNEAQ (reference sequence). CDR3 sequence reads: CASSWGQANTEVFF. CDR3 nucleotides: TGTGCCAGCAGCTGGGGACAGGCGAACACTGAAGTTTTCTTT. The full variable domain, in which reference TRBV7-9 and TRBJ1-1 provide the parts outside the CDR3, is DTGVSQNPRHKITKRGQNVTFRCDPISEHNRLYWYRQTLGQGPEFLTYFQNEAQLEKSRLLSDRFSAERPKGSFSTLEIQRTEQGDSAMYLCASSWGQANTEVFFGQGTRLTVV.

The chain couples TRBV6-1 to TRBJ2-2; unclear D gene. The CDR3 loop spans 14 amino acids. CDR1 and CDR2 (germline): MNHNS, SASEGT. V dropped 7 bases and J dropped 0 bases, with 9 bases sitting between them. The CDR3 loop is CASNTGPNTGELFF. In DNA, the CDR3 is TGTGCCAGCAACACGGGTCCGAACACCGGGGAGCTGTTTTTT.

This clonotype was counted at least ten times. The chain combines TRBV7-9 with TRBJ2-3, with D tentatively TRBD1 (6 bases). Trimming took 8 bases from V and 4 from J, leaving 19 bases between them. This CDR3 has 15 amino acids. Germline V gene data show CDR1 as SEHNR and CDR2 as FQNEAQ (reference sequence). For the CDR3, the DNA is TGTGCCAGCCGAAAGGGGGAATTAATAGCAGATACGCAGTATTTT. As protein: CASRKGELIADTQYF.

This clonotype has just a few counts. A much larger clonotype is one base distant, so this may be a read error. The chain carries TRBV7-8 and TRBJ2-7; 8 nucleotides agree with TRBD2. The CDR3 has 14 residues. Germline-derived CDR1 and CDR2 are SGHVS and FQNEAQ. The CDR3 loop is CACSFAGGGYEQYF. For the CDR3, the DNA is TGTGCCTGCAGCTTTGCGGGGGGCGGTTACGAGCAGTACTTC.

The table lists this clonotype with many counts. The chain employs TRBV7-9 and TRBJ2-5; possible D gene TRBD2, 6 bases. Germline lookup yields CDR1 SEHNR and CDR2 FQNEAQ (reference sequence). Deletions cut 5 bases from V and 2 bases from J, with 18 bases between. The CDR3 covers 16 residues. CDR3 in DNA: TGTGCCAGCAGCCAGGCCGTCGGGAGAGGTCAAGAGACCCAGTACTTC. Translated, it gives CASSQAVGRGQETQYF.

This clonotype was recorded at least ten times. V usage is TRBV12-3 or TRBV12-4 and J usage is TRBJ1-1; D remains unclear. The CDR3 runs to 12 residues. V was shortened by 3 bases and J by 7 bases, with 9 bases between the two germline ends. The DNA of the CDR3 is TGTGCCAGCAGTTTCGGCGGCAGTGAAGCTTTCTTT. This codes for CASSFGGSEAFF.

This clonotype was found many times. The V call is TRBV6-1, the J call TRBJ1-1; 11 nucleotides align to TRBD1. The CDR3 sequence is 14 residues long. CDR1 and CDR2 from the germline V gene are MNHNS and SASEGT. The junction had 7 bases not matched to a gene; V was cut back by 10 bases and J by 3 bases. CDR3 nucleotide sequence: TGTGCCAACGGACAGGGGGCATCGTACACTGAAGCTTTCTTT. It specifies CANGQGASYTEAFF.

Turning to this clonotype: Just one base apart from a much larger clone, this may be a read error. The chain uses TRBV27 and TRBJ1-5; D is undetermined. The CDR3 runs to 14 residues. The germline V gene encodes CDR1 MNHEY and CDR2 SMNVEV (reference sequence). The V and J ends lost 2 bases and 3 bases respectively, with 8 bases between them. DNA of the CDR3: TGTGCCAGCAGTTTAACGGGAAACAATCAGCCCCAGCATTTT. Protein product: CASSLTGNNQPQHF.

This clonotype came up a few times. This could be a read error, since a much larger clone is one nucleotide away. The chain links TRBV24-1 to TRBJ2-1, with a possible D match to TRBD1 (5 bases). CDR3 length: 14 amino acids. Germline CDR1 reads KGHDR; CDR2 reads SFDVKD. Between the trimmed V and J ends, which lost 3 bases and 6 bases, there was a span of 11 bases. The chain's CDR3 is CATSDAQGSNEQFF. The CDR3 nucleotides are TGTGCCACCAGTGATGCGCAGGGAAGCAATGAGCAGTTCTTC.

Ten or more counts support this clonotype. The CDR3 DNA reads TGTGCCAGCTGTGCGGACCCTAGGGACACCATATATTTT. It encodes CASCADPRDTIYF. The chain couples TRBV25-1 to TRBJ1-3; D remains ambiguous. Looked up from germline, CDR1 is MGHDK and CDR2 is SYGVNS. V was trimmed by 8 bases and J by 8 bases, leaving 16 bases between them. This CDR3 is 13 amino acids long.